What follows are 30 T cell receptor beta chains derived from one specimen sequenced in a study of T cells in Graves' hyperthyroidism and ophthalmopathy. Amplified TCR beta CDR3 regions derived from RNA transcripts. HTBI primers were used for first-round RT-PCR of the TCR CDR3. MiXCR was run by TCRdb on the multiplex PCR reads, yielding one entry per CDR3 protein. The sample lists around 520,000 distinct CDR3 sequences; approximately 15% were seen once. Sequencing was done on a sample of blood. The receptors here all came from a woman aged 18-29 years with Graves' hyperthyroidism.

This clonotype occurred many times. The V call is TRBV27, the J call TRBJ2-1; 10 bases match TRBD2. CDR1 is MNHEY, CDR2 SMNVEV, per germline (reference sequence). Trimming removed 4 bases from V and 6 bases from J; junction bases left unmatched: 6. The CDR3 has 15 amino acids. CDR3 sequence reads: CASSSSGRIPNEQFF. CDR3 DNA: TGTGCCAGCAGTTCTAGCGGGAGAATACCCAATGAGCAGTTCTTC.

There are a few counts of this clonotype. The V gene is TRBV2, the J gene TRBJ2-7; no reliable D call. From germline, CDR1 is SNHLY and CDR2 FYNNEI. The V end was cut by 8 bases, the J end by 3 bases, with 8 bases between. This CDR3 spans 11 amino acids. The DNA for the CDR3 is TGTGCCAGCGGGGTCGACTACGAGCAGTACGTC. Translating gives CASGVDYEQYV.

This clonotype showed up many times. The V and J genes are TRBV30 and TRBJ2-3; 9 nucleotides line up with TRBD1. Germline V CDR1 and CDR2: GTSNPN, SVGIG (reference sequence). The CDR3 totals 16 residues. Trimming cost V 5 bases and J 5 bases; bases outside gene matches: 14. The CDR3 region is CAWAEGQGIHGDTQYF. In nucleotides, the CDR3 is TGTGCCTGGGCCGAAGGACAGGGGATTCACGGAGATACGCAGTATTTT.

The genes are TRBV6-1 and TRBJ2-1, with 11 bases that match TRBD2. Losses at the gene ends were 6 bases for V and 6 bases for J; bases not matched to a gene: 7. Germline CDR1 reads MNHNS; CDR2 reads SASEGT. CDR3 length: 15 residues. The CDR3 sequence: CASSSIAGGGNEQFF. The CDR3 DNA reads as TGTGCCAGCAGCAGTATAGCGGGAGGGGGCAATGAGCAGTTCTTC.

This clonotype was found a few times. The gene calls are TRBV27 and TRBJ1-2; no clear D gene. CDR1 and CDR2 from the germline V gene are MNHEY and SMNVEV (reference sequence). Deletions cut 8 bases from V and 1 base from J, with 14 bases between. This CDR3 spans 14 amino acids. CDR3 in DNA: TGTGCCAGCCTCGGGCTAAGAAGTAACTATGGCTACACCTTC. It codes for CASLGLRSNYGYTF.

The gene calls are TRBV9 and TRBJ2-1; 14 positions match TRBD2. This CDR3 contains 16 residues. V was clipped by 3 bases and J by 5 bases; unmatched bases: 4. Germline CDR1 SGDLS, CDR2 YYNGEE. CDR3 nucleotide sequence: TGTGCCAGCAGCGGACTAGCGGGAGGGCCCCACAATGAGCAGTTCTTC. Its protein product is CASSGLAGGPHNEQFF. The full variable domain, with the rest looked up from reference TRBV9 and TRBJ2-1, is DSGVTQTPKHLITATGQRVTLRCSPRSGDLSVYWYQQSLDQGLQFLIQYYNGEERAKGNILERFSAQQFPDLHSELNLSSLELGDSALYFCASSGLAGGPHNEQFFGPGTRLTVL.

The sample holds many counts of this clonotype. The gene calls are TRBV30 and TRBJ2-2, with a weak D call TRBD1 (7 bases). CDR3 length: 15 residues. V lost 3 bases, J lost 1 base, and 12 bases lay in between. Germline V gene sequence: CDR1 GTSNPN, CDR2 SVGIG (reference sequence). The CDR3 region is CAWRTRGVNTGELFF. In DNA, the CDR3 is TGTGCCTGGAGAACCAGGGGGGTGAACACCGGGGAGCTGTTTTTT.

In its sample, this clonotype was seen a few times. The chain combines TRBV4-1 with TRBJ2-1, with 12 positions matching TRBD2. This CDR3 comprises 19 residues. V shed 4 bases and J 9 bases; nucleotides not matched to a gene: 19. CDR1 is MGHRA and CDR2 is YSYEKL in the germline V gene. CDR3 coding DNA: TGCGCCAGCAGCCCCAAGATTCTAGAACTAGCGGGAGGACCGGGTGAGCAGTTCTTC. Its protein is CASSPKILELAGGPGEQFF.

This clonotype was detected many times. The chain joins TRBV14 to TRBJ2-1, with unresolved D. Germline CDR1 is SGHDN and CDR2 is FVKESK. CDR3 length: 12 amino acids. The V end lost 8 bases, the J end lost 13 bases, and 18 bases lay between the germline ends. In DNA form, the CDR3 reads TGTGCCAGCGCAAGATCCCCCGAGCTACAGTTCTTC. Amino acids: CASARSPELQFF.

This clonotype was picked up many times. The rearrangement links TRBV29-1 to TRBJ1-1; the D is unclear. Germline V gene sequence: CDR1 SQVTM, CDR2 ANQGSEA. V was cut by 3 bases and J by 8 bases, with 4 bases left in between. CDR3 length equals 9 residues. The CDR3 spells CSVEGEAFF. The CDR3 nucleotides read TGCAGCGTTGAGGGAGAAGCTTTCTTT.

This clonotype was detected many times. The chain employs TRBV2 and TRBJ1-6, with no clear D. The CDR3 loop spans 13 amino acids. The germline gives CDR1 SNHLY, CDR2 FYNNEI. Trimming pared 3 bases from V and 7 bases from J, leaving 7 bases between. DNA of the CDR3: TGTGCCAGCAGTGAGGTTGCAAATTCACCCCTCCACTTT. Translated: CASSEVANSPLHF. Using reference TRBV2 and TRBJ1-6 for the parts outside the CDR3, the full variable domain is EPEVTQTPSHQVTQMGQEVILRCVPISNHLYFYWYRQILGQKVEFLVSFYNNEISEKSEIFDDQFSVERPDGSNFTLKIRSTKLEDSAMYFCASSEVANSPLHFGNGTRLTVT.

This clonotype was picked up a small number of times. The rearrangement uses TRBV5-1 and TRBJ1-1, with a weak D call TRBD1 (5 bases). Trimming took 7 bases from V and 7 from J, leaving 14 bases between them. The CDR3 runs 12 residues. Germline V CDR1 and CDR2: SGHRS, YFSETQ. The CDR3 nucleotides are TGCGCCAGCGGAAGCCAGGGCGATGAAGCTTTCTTT. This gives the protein CASGSQGDEAFF.

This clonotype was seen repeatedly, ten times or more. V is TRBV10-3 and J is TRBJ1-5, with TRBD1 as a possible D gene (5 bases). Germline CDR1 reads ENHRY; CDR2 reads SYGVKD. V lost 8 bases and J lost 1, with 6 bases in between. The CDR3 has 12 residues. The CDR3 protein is CAIGDSNQPQHF. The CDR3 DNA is TGTGCCATCGGGGACAGCAATCAGCCCCAGCATTTT.

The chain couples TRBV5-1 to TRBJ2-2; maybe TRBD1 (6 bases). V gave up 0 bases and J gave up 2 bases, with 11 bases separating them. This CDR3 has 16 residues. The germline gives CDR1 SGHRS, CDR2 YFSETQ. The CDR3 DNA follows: TGCGCCAGCAGCTTGGCCGGGACACTTAACACCGGGGAGCTGTTTTTT. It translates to CASSLAGTLNTGELFF.

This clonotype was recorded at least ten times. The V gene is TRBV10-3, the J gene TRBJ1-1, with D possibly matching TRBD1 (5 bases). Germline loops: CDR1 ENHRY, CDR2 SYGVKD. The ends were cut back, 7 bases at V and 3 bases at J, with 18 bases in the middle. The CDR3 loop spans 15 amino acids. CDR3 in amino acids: CAITPRVSTDTEAFF. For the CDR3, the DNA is TGTGCCATCACTCCCAGGGTCTCGACGGACACTGAAGCTTTCTTT.

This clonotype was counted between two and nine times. CDR3 sequence reads: CASSVGIAGDTQYF. In nucleotides, the CDR3 is TGTGCCAGCAGCGTCGGAATAGCGGGGGATACGCAGTATTTT. The chain couples TRBV11-2 to TRBJ2-3; 8 positions match TRBD2. The V gene end was trimmed by 5 bases and the J gene end by 6 bases; junction bases not matched to a gene: 7. The germline gives CDR1 SGHAT, CDR2 FQNNGV. The CDR3 is 14 amino acids.

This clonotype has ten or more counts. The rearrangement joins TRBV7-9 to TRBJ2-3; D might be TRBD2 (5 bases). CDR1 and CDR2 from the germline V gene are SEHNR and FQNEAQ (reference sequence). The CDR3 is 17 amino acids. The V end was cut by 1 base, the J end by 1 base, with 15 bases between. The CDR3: CASSLGFVDSRTDTQYF. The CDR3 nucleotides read TGTGCCAGCAGCTTAGGATTTGTGGACTCTCGCACAGATACGCAGTATTTT.

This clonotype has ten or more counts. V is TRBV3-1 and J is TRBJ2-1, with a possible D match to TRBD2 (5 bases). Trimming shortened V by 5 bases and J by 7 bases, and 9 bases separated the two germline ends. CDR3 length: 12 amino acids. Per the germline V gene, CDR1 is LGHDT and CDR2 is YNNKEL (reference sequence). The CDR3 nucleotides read TGTGCCAGCAGCGAAAGACTAAATGAGCAGTTCTTC. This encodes CASSERLNEQFF.

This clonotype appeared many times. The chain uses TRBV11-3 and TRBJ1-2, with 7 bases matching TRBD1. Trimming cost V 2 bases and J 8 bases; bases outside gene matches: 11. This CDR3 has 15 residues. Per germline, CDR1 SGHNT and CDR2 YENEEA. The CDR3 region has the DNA TGTGCCAGCAGCTTAAGGATGGGGCAGGGGGACGGCTACACCTTC. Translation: CASSLRMGQGDGYTF. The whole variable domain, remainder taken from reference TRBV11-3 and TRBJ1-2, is EAGVVQSPRYKIIEKKQPVAFWCNPISGHNTLYWYLQNLGQGPELLIRYENEEAVDDSQLPKDRFSAERLKGVDSTLKIQPAELGDSAVYLCASSLRMGQGDGYTFGSGTRLTVV.

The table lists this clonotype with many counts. The CDR3 here is CASRLITGRGTEAFF. The CDR3 coding sequence is TGTGCCAGTAGGCTCATAACAGGTCGCGGCACTGAAGCTTTCTTT. The chain is built from TRBV19 and TRBJ1-1; a possible D gene is TRBD1 (5 bases). Germline CDR1 LNHDA, CDR2 SQIVND (reference sequence). Trimming took off 6 bases at V and 4 bases at J, with 18 bases between the two ends. The CDR3 loop spans 15 amino acids.

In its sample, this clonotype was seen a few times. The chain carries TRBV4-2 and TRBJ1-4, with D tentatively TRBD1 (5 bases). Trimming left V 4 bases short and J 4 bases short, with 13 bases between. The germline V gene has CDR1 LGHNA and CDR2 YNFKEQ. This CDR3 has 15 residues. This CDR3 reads CASSPPGRLNEKLFF. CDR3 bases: TGTGCCAGCAGCCCGCCGGGACGGCTTAATGAAAAACTGTTTTTT.

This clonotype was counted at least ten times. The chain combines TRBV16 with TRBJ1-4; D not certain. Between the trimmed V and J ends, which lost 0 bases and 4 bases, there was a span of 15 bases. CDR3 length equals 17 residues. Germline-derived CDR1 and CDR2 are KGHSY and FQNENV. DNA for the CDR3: TGTGCCAGCAGCCAATCAATCTCGACGGTCAATAATGAAAAACTGTTTTTT. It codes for CASSQSISTVNNEKLFF.

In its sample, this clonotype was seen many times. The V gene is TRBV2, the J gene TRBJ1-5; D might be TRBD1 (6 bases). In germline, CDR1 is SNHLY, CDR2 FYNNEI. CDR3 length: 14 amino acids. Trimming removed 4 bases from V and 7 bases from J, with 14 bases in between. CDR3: CASSVRQVRQPQHF. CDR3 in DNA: TGTGCCAGCAGTGTGCGACAGGTGAGGCAGCCCCAGCATTTT.

CDR3 sequence reads: CASSLVLAGTDTQYF. The CDR3 DNA follows: TGTGCCAGCAGCTTAGTATTAGCAGGCACAGATACGCAGTATTTT. This chain uses TRBV13 with TRBJ2-3; D remains ambiguous. Between the trimmed V and J ends, which lost 1 base and 1 base, there was a span of 9 bases. Germline CDR1 PRHDT, CDR2 FYEKMQ (reference sequence). This CDR3 has 15 residues.

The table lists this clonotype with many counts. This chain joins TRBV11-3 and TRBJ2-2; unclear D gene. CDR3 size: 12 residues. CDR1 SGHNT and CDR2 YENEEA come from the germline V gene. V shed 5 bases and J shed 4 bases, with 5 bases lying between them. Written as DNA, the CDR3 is TGTGCCAGCAGCACGGGCACCGGGGAGCTGTTTTTT. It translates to CASSTGTGELFF.

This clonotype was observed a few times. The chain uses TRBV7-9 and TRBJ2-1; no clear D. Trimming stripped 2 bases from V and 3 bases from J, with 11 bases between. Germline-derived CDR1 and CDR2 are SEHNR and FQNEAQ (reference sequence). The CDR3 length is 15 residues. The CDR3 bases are TGTGCCAGCAGCTTATTCGGCGGAAACTACAATGAGCAGTTCTTC. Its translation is CASSLFGGNYNEQFF.

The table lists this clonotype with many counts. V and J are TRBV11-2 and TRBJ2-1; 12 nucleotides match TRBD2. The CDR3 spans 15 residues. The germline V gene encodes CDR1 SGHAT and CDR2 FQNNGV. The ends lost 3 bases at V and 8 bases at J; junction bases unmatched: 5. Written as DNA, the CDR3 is TGTGCCAGCAGCTTGACTAGCGGGAGTAATTATGAGCAGTTCTTC. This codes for CASSLTSGSNYEQFF.

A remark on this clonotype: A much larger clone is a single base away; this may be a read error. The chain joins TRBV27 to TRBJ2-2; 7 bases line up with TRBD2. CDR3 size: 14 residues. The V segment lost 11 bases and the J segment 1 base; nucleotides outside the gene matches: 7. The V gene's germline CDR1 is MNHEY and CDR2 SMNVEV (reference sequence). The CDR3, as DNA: TGTGCCCGCACCCGGGGGGTGAACACCGGGGAGCTGTTTTTT. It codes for CARTRGVNTGELFF.

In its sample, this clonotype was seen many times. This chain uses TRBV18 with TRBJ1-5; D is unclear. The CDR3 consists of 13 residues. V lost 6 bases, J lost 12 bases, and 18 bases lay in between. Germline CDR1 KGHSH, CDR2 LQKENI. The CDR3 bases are TGTGCCAGCTCCCCCCCTGGGAGGGAACGCCAGCATTTT. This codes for CASSPPGRERQHF.

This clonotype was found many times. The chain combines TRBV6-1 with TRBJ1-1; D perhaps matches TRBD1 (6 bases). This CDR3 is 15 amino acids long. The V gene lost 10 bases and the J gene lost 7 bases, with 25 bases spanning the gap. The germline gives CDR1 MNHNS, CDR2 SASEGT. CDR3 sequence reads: CAIKTGVRDNLEAFF. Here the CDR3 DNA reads TGTGCCATCAAAACCGGAGTCCGGGACAACCTTGAAGCTTTCTTT.